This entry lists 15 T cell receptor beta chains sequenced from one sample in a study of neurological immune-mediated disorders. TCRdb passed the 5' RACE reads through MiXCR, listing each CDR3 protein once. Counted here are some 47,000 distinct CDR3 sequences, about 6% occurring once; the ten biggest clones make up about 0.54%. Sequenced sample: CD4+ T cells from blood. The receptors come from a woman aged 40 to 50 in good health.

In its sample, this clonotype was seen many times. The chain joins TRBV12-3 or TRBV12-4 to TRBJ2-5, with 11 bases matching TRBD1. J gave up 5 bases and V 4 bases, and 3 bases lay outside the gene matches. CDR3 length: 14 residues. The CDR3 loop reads CASSWDRGSETQYF. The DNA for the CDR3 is TGTGCCAGCAGTTGGGACAGGGGGTCGGAGACCCAGTACTTC.

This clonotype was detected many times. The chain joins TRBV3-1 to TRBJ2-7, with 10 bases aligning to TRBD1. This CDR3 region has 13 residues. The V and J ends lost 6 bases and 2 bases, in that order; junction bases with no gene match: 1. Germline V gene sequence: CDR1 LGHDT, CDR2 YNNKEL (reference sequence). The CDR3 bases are TGTGCCAGCAGTGGACAGGGGGCCTACGAGCAGTACTTC. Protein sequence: CASSGQGAYEQYF.

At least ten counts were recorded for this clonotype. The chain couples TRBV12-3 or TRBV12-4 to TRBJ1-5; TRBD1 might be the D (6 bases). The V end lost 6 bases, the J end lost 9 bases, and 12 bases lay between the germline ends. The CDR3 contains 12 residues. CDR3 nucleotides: TGTGCCAGCAGGGACAGCCTTGGGCCCCAGCATTTT. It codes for CASRDSLGPQHF.

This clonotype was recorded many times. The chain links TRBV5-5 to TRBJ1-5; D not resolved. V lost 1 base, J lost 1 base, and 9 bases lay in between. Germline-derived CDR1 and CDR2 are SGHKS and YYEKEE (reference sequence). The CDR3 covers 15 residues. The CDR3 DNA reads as TGTGCCAGCAGCTTGAGCCGTGGGAGCAATCAGCCCCAGCATTTT. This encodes CASSLSRGSNQPQHF.

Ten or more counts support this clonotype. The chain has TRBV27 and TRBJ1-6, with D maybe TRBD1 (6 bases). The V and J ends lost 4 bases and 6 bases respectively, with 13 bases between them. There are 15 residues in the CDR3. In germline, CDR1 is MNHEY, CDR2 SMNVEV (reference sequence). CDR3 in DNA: TGTGCCAGCAGTTCGAACAGGGATAGTAATTCACCCCTCCACTTT. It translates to CASSSNRDSNSPLHF.

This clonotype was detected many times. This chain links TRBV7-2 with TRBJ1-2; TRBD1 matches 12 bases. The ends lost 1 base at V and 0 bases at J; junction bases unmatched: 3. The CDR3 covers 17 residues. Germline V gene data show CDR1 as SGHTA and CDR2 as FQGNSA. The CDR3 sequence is CASSLGGTGGSNYGYTF. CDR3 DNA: TGTGCCAGCAGCTTAGGGGGGACAGGGGGCTCTAACTATGGCTACACCTTC. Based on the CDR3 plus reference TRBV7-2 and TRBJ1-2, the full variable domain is GAGVSQSPSNKVTEKGKDVELRCDPISGHTALYWYRQSLGQGLEFLIYFQGNSAPDKSGLPSDRFSAERTGGSVSTLTIQRTQQEDSAVYLCASSLGGTGGSNYGYTFGSGTRLTVV.

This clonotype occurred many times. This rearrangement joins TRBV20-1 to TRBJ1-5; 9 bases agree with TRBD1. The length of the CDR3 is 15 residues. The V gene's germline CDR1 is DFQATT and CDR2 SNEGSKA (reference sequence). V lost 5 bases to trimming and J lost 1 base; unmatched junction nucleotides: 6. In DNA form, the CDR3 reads TGCAGTGCTCTCAGGGGACAGGGAAGCAATCAGCCCCAGCATTTT. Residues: CSALRGQGSNQPQHF.

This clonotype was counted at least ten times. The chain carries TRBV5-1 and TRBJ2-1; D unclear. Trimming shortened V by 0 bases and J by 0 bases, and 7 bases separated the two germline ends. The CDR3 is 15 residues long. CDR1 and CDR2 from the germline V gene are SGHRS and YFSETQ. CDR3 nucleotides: TGCGCCAGCAGCTTGGCGGTTAGCTCCTACAATGAGCAGTTCTTC. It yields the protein CASSLAVSSYNEQFF.

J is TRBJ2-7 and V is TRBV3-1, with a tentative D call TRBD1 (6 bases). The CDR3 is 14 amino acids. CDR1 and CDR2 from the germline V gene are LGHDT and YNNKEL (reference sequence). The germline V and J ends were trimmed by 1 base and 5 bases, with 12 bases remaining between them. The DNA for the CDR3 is TGTGCCAGCAGCCAAGGGACAGCGGCTAACGAGCAGTACTTC. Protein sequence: CASSQGTAANEQYF.

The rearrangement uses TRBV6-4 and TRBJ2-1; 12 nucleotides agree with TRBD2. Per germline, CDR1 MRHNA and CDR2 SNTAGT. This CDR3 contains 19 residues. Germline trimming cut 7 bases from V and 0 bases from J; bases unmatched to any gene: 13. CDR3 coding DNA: TGTGCCAGCAACCGGCCGGGACTAGCGGGTTTACGCTCCTACAATGAGCAGTTCTTC. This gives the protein CASNRPGLAGLRSYNEQFF.

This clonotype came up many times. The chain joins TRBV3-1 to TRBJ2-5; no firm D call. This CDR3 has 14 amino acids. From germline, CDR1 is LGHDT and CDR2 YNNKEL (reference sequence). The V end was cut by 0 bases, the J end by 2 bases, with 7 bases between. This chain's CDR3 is CASSQDPRQETQYF. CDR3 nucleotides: TGTGCCAGCAGCCAAGATCCCAGACAAGAGACCCAGTACTTC.

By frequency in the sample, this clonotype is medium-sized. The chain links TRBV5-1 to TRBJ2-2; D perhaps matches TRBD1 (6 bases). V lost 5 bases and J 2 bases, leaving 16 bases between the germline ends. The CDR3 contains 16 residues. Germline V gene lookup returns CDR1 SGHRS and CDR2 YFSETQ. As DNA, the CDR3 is TGCGCCAGCAGACCTACAGGGTTTTTTAACACCGGGGAGCTGTTTTTT. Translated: CASRPTGFFNTGELFF. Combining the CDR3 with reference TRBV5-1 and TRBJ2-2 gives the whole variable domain KAGVTQTPRYLIKTRGQQVTLSCSPISGHRSVSWYQQTPGQGLQFLFEYFSETQRNKGNFPGRFSGRQFSNSRSEMNVSTLELGDSALYLCASRPTGFFNTGELFFGEGSRLTVL.

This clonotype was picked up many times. This chain's CDR3 is CASSATRTVYEQYF. Here the CDR3 DNA reads TGCGCCAGCAGCGCAACGAGGACAGTCTACGAGCAGTACTTC. The V call is TRBV5-1, the J call TRBJ2-7; weak D call: TRBD1 (6 bases). This CDR3 has 14 residues. The germline V gene encodes CDR1 SGHRS and CDR2 YFSETQ. The V and J ends lost 4 bases and 3 bases respectively, with 14 bases between them.

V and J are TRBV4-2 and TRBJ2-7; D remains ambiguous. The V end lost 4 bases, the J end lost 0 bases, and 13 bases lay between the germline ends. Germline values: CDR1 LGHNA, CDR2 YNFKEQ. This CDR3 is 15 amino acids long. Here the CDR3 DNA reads TGTGCCAGCAGCCGCCGCGCTTTAAGCTCCTACGAGCAGTACTTC. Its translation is CASSRRALSSYEQYF.

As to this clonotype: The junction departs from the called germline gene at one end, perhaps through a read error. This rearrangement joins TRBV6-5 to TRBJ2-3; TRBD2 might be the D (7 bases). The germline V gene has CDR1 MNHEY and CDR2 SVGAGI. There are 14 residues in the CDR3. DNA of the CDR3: TGTGCCAACAGTTCCGGGACTACAGGGGATACGCAGTATTTT. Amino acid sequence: CANSSGTTGDTQYF.